The 16 T cell receptor beta chains below were found in one sample sequenced in a study of OX40 agonist ivuxolimab in advanced cancers. Clones were read by immunoSEQ multiplex PCR, and TCRdb kept only the in-frame ones, dropping some. The sample contains 82,000 or so clones, around 90% of which appear only once. The specimen was CD4+ or CD8+ T cells sorted from blood, collected in a trial of the OX40 agonist ivuxolimab. These receptors were taken from an adult with an advanced solid tumor such as melanoma, head and neck, liver or kidney cancer.

The chain links TRBV6-6 to TRBJ1-3, with D unclear. V was pared by 7 bases and J by 0 bases, with 16 bases between. The CDR3 has 16 amino acids. Germline V gives CDR1 MNHNY, CDR2 SVGAGI (reference sequence). The chain's CDR3 is CASTPSPGNSGNTIYF. The CDR3 DNA follows: TGTGCCAGCACCCCCTCCCCGGGTAACTCTGGAAACACCATATATTTT.

The chain carries TRBV19 and TRBJ2-7, with 8 bases lining up with TRBD1. Germline CDR1 reads LNHDA; CDR2 reads SQIVND (reference sequence). This CDR3 has 13 amino acids. With V trimmed by 5 bases and J by 7 bases, 7 bases remained unmatched. CDR3 bases: TGTGCCAGTAGTCCCCAGGGGGCGCTTGAGCAGTACTTC. This sequence encodes CASSPQGALEQYF.

The rearrangement uses TRBV30 and TRBJ1-4, with TRBD1 matching 9 bases. J gave up 7 bases and V 2 bases, and 5 bases lay outside the gene matches. This CDR3 is built from 14 residues. CDR1 and CDR2 (germline): GTSNPN, SVGIG (reference sequence). The CDR3 region has the DNA TGTGCCTGGAGTCCGGGACAGGGAACTGAAAAACTGTTTTTT. It encodes CAWSPGQGTEKLFF.

CDR3 nucleotides: TGCGCCAGCAGCCAAGATGGGGTAAACTATGGCTACACCTTC. Residues: CASSQDGVNYGYTF. This sequence joins TRBV4-1 and TRBJ1-2; D uncertain. V was shortened by 0 bases and J by 2 bases, with 7 bases between the two germline ends. The CDR3 runs 14 residues. Germline V gene lookup returns CDR1 MGHRA and CDR2 YSYEKL.

This clone was counted a few times. The same CDR3 is also encoded by other DNA sequences in this sample. Here the CDR3 reads CASSTGPNTEAFF. The CDR3 DNA follows: TGTGCCAGCAGCACAGGGCCGAACACTGAAGCTTTCTTT. The gene calls are TRBV7-3 and TRBJ1-1; possible D gene TRBD1, 6 bases. This CDR3 comprises 13 residues. Between the trimmed V and J ends, which lost 5 bases and 1 base, there was a span of 8 bases. Germline V lookup: CDR1 SGHTA, CDR2 FQGTGA.

J is TRBJ2-7 and V is TRBV11-3; 8 positions agree with TRBD2. The V gene end was trimmed by 3 bases and the J gene end by 1 base; junction bases not matched to a gene: 2. The germline CDR1 and CDR2 sequences are SGHNT and YENEEA. The CDR3 totals 14 residues. Here the CDR3 DNA reads TGTGCCAGCAGCTTCGCTAGCGGGTCCTACGAGCAGTACTTC. Its protein is CASSFASGSYEQYF.

The rearrangement uses TRBV6-1 and TRBJ1-1, with 7 bases aligning to TRBD1. CDR3 length: 15 amino acids. V was clipped by 6 bases and J by 0 bases; unmatched bases: 7. From germline, CDR1 is MNHNS and CDR2 SASEGT. For the CDR3, the DNA is TGTGCCAGCAGGGTTGGGACAGCCATGAACACTGAAGCTTTCTTT. This codes for CASRVGTAMNTEAFF.

This chain connects TRBV19 to TRBJ2-7; a weak D match, TRBD2 (6 bases). V was pared by 3 bases and J by 0 bases, with 9 bases between. Germline-derived CDR1 and CDR2 are LNHDA and SQIVND (reference sequence). There are 14 residues in the CDR3. The CDR3 sequence is CASSIAGSSYEQYF. The CDR3 region has the DNA TGTGCCAGTAGTATCGCGGGGAGCTCCTACGAGCAGTACTTC.

The chain joins TRBV7-2 to TRBJ1-4, with D perhaps TRBD1 (6 bases). V dropped 1 base and J dropped 8 bases, with 14 bases sitting between them. CDR3 size: 15 residues. CDR1 SGHTA and CDR2 FQGNSA come from the germline V gene. The CDR3 here is CASSLDGGRKEKLFF. CDR3 bases: TGTGCCAGCAGCTTAGATGGGGGGCGCAAGGAAAAACTGTTTTTT.

This sequence joins TRBV30 and TRBJ1-4, with D possibly TRBD1 on 6 matching bases. With 4 bases removed from V and 5 bases from J, the gap between germline ends came to 14 bases. Per the germline V gene, CDR1 is GTSNPN and CDR2 is SVGIG (reference sequence). The CDR3 contains 14 residues. CDR3 nucleotides: TGTGCCTGGATGGGGGGCCCCTCAAATGAAAAACTGTTTTTT. This translates into CAWMGGPSNEKLFF.

The J gene is TRBJ1-4, the V gene TRBV11-3, with TRBD1 as a possible D gene (5 bases). This CDR3 comprises 16 residues. Germline CDR1 reads SGHNT; CDR2 reads YENEEA. V lost 4 bases and J lost 5, with 17 bases in between. The DNA for the CDR3 is TGTGCCAGCAGCTCTGGACAAATCGGGTCCAATGAAAAACTGTTTTTT. Amino acids: CASSSGQIGSNEKLFF.

The genes are TRBV30 and TRBJ1-4; TRBD1 aligns across 9 bases. Germline trimming cut 0 bases from V and 7 bases from J; bases unmatched to any gene: 9. The CDR3 contains 16 residues. CDR1 and CDR2 from the germline V gene are GTSNPN and SVGIG (reference sequence). The CDR3 here is CAWSVGLQGAGEKLFF. The CDR3 nucleotides read TGTGCCTGGAGTGTGGGCCTACAGGGGGCGGGTGAAAAACTGTTTTTT.

The DNA for the CDR3 is TGTGCCAGCAGCCCGGTGGGGCGCGGTTGGGACATTCAGTACTTC. Residues: CASSPVGRGWDIQYF. J is TRBJ2-4 and V is TRBV9; possible D gene TRBD1, 5 bases. CDR3 size: 15 residues. Trimming stripped 4 bases from V and 8 bases from J, with 19 bases between. The germline V gene has CDR1 SGDLS and CDR2 YYNGEE.

This clone showed up just once. The gene calls are TRBV7-9 and TRBJ2-1, with 10 nucleotides matching TRBD2. The germline V gene has CDR1 SEHNR and CDR2 FQNEAQ (reference sequence). Trimming at V came to 3 bases and at J to 12 bases, leaving 11 bases not matched to a gene. This CDR3 has 15 residues. Written as DNA, the CDR3 is TGTGCCAGCAGCTTCGGGGGACTAGCGCACCCCACGCAGTTCTTC. Its protein is CASSFGGLAHPTQFF.

The chain is built from TRBV9 and TRBJ2-1; 15 bases fit TRBD2. CDR1 is SGDLS and CDR2 is YYNGEE in the germline V gene. The CDR3 has 18 amino acids. J gave up 4 bases and V 2 bases, and 7 bases lay outside the gene matches. The CDR3 reads CASSVRGLAGGLYNEQFF. The DNA of the CDR3 is TGTGCCAGCAGCGTTCGAGGACTAGCGGGGGGGCTTTACAATGAGCAGTTCTTC.

The V call is TRBV30, the J call TRBJ1-6; maybe TRBD1 (5 bases). V dropped 5 bases and J dropped 7 bases, with 18 bases sitting between them. The V gene's germline CDR1 is GTSNPN and CDR2 SVGIG (reference sequence). The CDR3 is 15 residues long. CDR3 nucleotides: TGTGCCTGGGCCCCCCTTACCGGGGGGAATTCACCCCTCCACTTT. Protein product: CAWAPLTGGNSPLHF.